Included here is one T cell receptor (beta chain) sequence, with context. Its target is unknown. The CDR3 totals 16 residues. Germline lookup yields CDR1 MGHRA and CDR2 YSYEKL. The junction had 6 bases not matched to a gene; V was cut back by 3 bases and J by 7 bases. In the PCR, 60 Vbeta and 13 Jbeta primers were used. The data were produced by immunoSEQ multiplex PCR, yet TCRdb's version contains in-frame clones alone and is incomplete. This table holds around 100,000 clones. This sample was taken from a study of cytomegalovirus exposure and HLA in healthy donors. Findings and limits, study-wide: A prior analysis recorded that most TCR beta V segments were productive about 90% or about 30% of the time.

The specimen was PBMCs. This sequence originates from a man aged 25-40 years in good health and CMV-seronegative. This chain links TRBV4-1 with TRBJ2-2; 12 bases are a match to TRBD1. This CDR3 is CASSQLGQGAGGELFF. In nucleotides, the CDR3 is TGCGCCAGCAGCCAGCTGGGACAGGGGGCGGGCGGGGAGCTGTTTTTT.